This TCR beta chain was retrieved from a study of blood T cell repertoires in COVID-19. On the study more broadly: Sites in the United States, Italy and Spain provided acute and convalescent COVID-19 samples. PBMCs, B-cell-depleted T cells, or T cells provided the cDNA or gDNA that made up the material.

Germline assignment: CDR1 SGHRS and CDR2 YFSETQ. The junction had 6 bases not matched to a gene; V was cut back by 4 bases and J by 5 bases. The CDR3 extends over 14 amino acids. Original analysis: Quantification of nucleated cells was approximated via reference gene primer amplification. Sequencing used immunoSEQ multiplex PCR; TCRdb keeps in-frame clones, though not all of them. V and J calls and clone size are as listed in that table; D and trimming were resolved from the DNA. Of 200,000 to 250,000 clones listed, approximately 85% are singletons. Specimen: peripheral blood. The TCR sequence derives from a man in his forties with acute or convalescent COVID-19. The V call is TRBV5-1, the J call TRBJ2-5, with 9 bases matching TRBD1. The CDR3 loop reads CASSQQGARETQYF. As DNA, the CDR3 is TGCGCCAGCAGCCAACAGGGGGCGCGGGAGACCCAGTACTTC.